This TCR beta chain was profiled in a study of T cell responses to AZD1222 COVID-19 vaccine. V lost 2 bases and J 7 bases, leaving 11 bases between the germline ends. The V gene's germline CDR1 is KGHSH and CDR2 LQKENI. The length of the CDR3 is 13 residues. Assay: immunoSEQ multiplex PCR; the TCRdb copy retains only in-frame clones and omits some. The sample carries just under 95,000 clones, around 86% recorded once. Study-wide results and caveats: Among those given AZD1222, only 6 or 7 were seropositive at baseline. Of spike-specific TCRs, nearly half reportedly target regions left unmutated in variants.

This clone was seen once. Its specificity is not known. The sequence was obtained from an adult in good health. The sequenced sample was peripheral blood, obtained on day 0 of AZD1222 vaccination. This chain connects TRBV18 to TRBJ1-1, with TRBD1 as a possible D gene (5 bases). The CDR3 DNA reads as TGTGCCAGCTCACCAGTCGGAGGGGTTGAAGCTTTCTTT. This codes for CASSPVGGVEAFF. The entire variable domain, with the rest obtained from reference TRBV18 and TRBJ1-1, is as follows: NAGVMQNPRHLVRRRGQEARLRCSPMKGHSHVYWYRQLPEEGLKFMVYLQKENIIDESGMPKERFSAEFPKEGPSILRIQQVVRGDSAAYFCASSPVGGVEAFFGQGTRLTVV.